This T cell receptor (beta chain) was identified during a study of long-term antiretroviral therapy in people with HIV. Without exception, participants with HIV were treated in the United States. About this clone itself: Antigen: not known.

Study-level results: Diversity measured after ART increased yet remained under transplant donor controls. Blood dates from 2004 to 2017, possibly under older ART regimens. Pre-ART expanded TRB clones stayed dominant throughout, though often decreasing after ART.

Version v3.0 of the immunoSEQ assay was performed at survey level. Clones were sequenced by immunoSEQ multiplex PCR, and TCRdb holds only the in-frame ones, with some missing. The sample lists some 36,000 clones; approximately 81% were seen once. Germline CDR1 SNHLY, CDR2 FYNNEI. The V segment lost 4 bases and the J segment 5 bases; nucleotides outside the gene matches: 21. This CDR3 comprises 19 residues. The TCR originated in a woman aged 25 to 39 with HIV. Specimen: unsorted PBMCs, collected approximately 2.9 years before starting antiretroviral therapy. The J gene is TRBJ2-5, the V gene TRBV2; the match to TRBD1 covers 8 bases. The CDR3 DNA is TGTGCCAGCAGTGCTCCCCCCCCGGAGACAGGGGCGGACAGGGAGACCCAGTACTTC. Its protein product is CASSAPPPETGADRETQYF. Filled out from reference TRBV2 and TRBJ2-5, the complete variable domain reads EPEVTQTPSHQVTQMGQEVILRCVPISNHLYFYWYRQILGQKVEFLVSFYNNEISEKSEIFDDQFSVERPDGSNFTLKIRSTKLEDSAMYFCASSAPPPETGADRETQYFGPGTRLLVL.